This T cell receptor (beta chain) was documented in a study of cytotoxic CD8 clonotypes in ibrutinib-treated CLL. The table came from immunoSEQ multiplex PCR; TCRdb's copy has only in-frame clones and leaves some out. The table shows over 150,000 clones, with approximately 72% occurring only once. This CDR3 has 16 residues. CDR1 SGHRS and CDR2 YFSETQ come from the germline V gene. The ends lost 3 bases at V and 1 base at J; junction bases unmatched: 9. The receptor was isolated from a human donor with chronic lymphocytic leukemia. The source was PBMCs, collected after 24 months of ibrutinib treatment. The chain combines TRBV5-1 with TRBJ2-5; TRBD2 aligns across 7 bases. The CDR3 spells CASSSTSAPSQETQYF. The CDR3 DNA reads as TGCGCCAGCAGCTCCACTAGCGCCCCGTCCCAAGAGACCCAGTACTTC.